The 18 T cell receptor beta chains below were found in one sample sequenced in a study of T cell repertoires in cytomegalovirus infection. TCRdb ran MiXCR on the reads and lists one entry per CDR3 protein. The table lists 350,000 to 500,000 distinct CDR3 sequences, approximately 30% of them singletons, with around 13% in the top ten. Source material: PBMCs. These receptor sequences come from a human donor in good health (CMV status not recorded). Some clones in this sample may be carry-over from other donors' samples.

This clonotype showed up just a few times. The junction and the germline gene differ at one end; a read error may be behind it. The chain uses TRBV6-2 or TRBV6-3 and TRBJ1-1, with 7 bases lining up with TRBD1. The CDR3 totals 14 residues. CDR1 is MNHEY and CDR2 is SVGEGT in the germline V gene. The CDR3 DNA reads as TGTGCCAGCAGTCACTCGACAGGGATCACTGAAGCTTTCTTT. Translating gives CASSHSTGITEAFF.

This sequence joins TRBV20-1 and TRBJ2-4, with 11 bases identical to TRBD2. The V and J ends lost 4 bases and 6 bases, in that order; junction bases with no gene match: 11. The V gene's germline CDR1 is DFQATT and CDR2 SNEGSKA (reference sequence). The CDR3 sequence is 16 residues long. The CDR3 protein is CSANYPSGGSGNIQYF. The CDR3 DNA follows: TGCAGTGCTAACTATCCTAGCGGGGGGTCGGGAAACATTCAGTACTTC.

This CDR3 is CASSDRVGNTEAFF. The CDR3, as DNA: TGTGCCAGCAGCGACAGGGTTGGGAACACTGAAGCTTTCTTT. The rearrangement links TRBV7-6 to TRBJ1-1, with 7 bases aligning to TRBD1. The CDR3 covers 14 residues. The V segment lost 5 bases and the J segment 1 base; nucleotides outside the gene matches: 4. Germline V gene data show CDR1 as SGHVS and CDR2 as FNYEAQ.

With regard to this clonotype: This may arise from a read error, as a much more abundant clone is one base away. V is TRBV7-9 and J is TRBJ1-2; D not resolved. CDR1 SEHNR and CDR2 FQNEAQ come from the germline V gene (reference sequence). The CDR3 consists of 14 residues. This CDR3 reads CASTLGHSEHGYTF. For the CDR3, the DNA is TGTGCCAGCACCTTAGGGCACAGTGAGCATGGCTACACCTTC.

The gene calls are TRBV5-6 and TRBJ1-5; no firm D call. Trimming stripped 4 bases from V and 4 bases from J, with 15 bases between. The CDR3 spans 15 residues. Germline V gene sequence: CDR1 SGHDT, CDR2 YYEEEE. The CDR3 protein is CASSPSRTPNQPQHF. In nucleotides, the CDR3 is TGTGCCAGCAGCCCAAGCCGGACGCCAAATCAGCCCCAGCATTTT.

This clonotype was seen ten or more times. J is TRBJ1-5 and V is TRBV7-8; D gene ambiguous. The CDR3 sequence is 15 residues long. The germline V gene has CDR1 SGHVS and CDR2 FQNEAQ. V was clipped by 4 bases and J by 4 bases, with 14 bases between them. The CDR3 region has the DNA TGTGCCAGCAGCTCCGACCGGATCTCGAATCAGCCCCAGCATTTT. Residues: CASSSDRISNQPQHF.

The chain has TRBV20-1 and TRBJ2-7; D may correspond to TRBD1 or TRBD2 (5 bases each). V dropped 1 base and J dropped 2 bases, with 12 bases sitting between them. The CDR3 contains 14 residues. Germline V CDR1 and CDR2: DFQATT, SNEGSKA (reference sequence). DNA for the CDR3: TGCAGTGCTAGAGTCGGGACGATGGCCTACGAGCAGTACTTC. This codes for CSARVGTMAYEQYF.

This clonotype was counted between two and nine times. V and J are TRBV7-6 and TRBJ1-1, with 7 bases aligning to TRBD1. Per the germline V gene, CDR1 is SGHVS and CDR2 is FNYEAQ. Germline trimming cut 2 bases from V and 4 bases from J; bases unmatched to any gene: 1. This CDR3 is 13 amino acids long. CDR3 amino acids: CASSLHRGTEAFF. The DNA for the CDR3 is TGTGCCAGCAGCTTACACAGGGGCACTGAAGCTTTCTTT.

This clonotype has at least ten counts. This sequence joins TRBV7-6 and TRBJ2-5; unclear D gene. This CDR3 is built from 13 residues. Between the trimmed V and J ends, which lost 5 bases and 0 bases, there was a span of 7 bases. Germline V gives CDR1 SGHVS, CDR2 FNYEAQ. CDR3 sequence: CASSPTYQETQYF. The CDR3 DNA reads as TGTGCCAGCAGCCCGACGTACCAAGAGACCCAGTACTTC.

The rearrangement uses TRBV7-3 and TRBJ2-7; tentatively, D is TRBD1 or TRBD2 (5 bases each). The CDR3 has 14 amino acids. CDR1 is SGHTA and CDR2 is FQGTGA in the germline V gene. Between the trimmed V and J ends, which lost 1 base and 5 bases, there was a span of 12 bases. The CDR3, as DNA: TGTGCCAGCAGCTTAAACGGGGCTCGCGACGAGCAGTACTTC. Amino acids: CASSLNGARDEQYF.

This clonotype was counted between two and nine times. The rearrangement uses TRBV28 and TRBJ1-3, with TRBD1 identical over 8 bases. CDR1 MDHEN and CDR2 SYDVKM come from the germline V gene. CDR3 length equals 17 residues. The junction had 7 bases not matched to a gene; V was cut back by 3 bases and J by 0 bases. The CDR3 region is CASSFWGQAYSGNTIYF. DNA of the CDR3: TGTGCCAGCAGTTTTTGGGGACAGGCTTACTCTGGAAACACCATATATTTT.

V usage is TRBV5-4 and J usage is TRBJ2-3; 7 bases align to TRBD2. V shed 0 bases and J 5 bases; nucleotides not matched to a gene: 12. The germline V gene has CDR1 SGHNT and CDR2 YYREEE (reference sequence). The CDR3 runs to 17 residues. The CDR3 protein is CASSLVPGLREGDTQYF. The CDR3 coding sequence is TGTGCCAGCAGCTTGGTCCCGGGTCTGAGGGAGGGAGATACGCAGTATTTT. Drawing the rest from reference TRBV5-4 and TRBJ2-3, the complete variable domain is ETGVTQSPTHLIKTRGQQVTLRCSSQSGHNTVSWYQQALGQGPQFIFQYYREEENGRGNFPPRFSGLQFPNYSSELNVNALELDDSALYLCASSLVPGLREGDTQYFGPGTRLTVL.

This clonotype was recorded a few times. V is TRBV6-1 and J is TRBJ2-3; 11 positions match TRBD2. Looked up from germline, CDR1 is MNHNS and CDR2 is SASEGT. The CDR3 runs to 16 residues. V was clipped by 10 bases and J by 0 bases; unmatched bases: 9. DNA of the CDR3: TGTGCCACCACTAGCGGGGGCCGACCTAGCACAGATACGCAGTATTTT. Translation: CATTSGGRPSTDTQYF.

This clonotype was observed at least ten times. The chain couples TRBV12-3 or TRBV12-4 to TRBJ1-3; D call uncertain. With 3 bases removed from V and 3 bases from J, the gap between germline ends came to 9 bases. The CDR3 runs to 14 residues. The CDR3: CASSLEGYGNTIYF. The CDR3 DNA is TGTGCCAGCAGTTTGGAGGGCTATGGAAACACCATATATTTT.

This clonotype was recorded many times. J is TRBJ2-3 and V is TRBV11-2; 12 bases are shared with TRBD2. With 0 bases clipped from V and 5 bases from J, the junction kept 6 bases outside the gene matches. The CDR3 contains 17 residues. Germline loops: CDR1 SGHAT, CDR2 FQNNGV. CDR3 nucleotide sequence: TGTGCCAGCAGCTTAGAAACTAGCGGGGGGTTGGGAGATACGCAGTATTTT. It yields the protein CASSLETSGGLGDTQYF.

As for this clonotype: A single base separates this from a much larger clone, so it may be a read error. The chain recombines TRBV7-8 with TRBJ1-3; 7 bases line up with TRBD1. The CDR3 consists of 17 residues. Germline loops: CDR1 SGHVS, CDR2 FQNEAQ. CDR3 sequence: CASSLAAAGGAGNTTYF. For the CDR3, the DNA is TGTGCCAGCAGCTTAGCGGCCGCAGGGGGGGCTGGAAACACCACATATTTT.

There are a few counts of this clonotype. This chain links TRBV30 with TRBJ2-1; 15 bases align to TRBD2. This CDR3 has 14 amino acids. Trimming cost V 3 bases and J 15 bases; bases outside gene matches: 9. Germline CDR1 is GTSNPN and CDR2 is SVGIG (reference sequence). CDR3 region: CAWSQGLAGGPAFF. The CDR3 DNA sequence: TGTGCCTGGAGCCAAGGACTAGCGGGGGGGCCTGCGTTCTTC.

CDR3 amino acids: CASSSGPPGHYGYTF. In DNA form, the CDR3 reads TGTGCCAGCAGCTCGGGACCCCCGGGGCACTATGGCTACACCTTC. The chain recombines TRBV6-5 with TRBJ1-2, with D maybe TRBD1 (5 bases). CDR1 and CDR2 from the germline V gene are MNHEY and SVGAGI. This CDR3 is 15 amino acids long. Between the trimmed V and J ends, which lost 6 bases and 3 bases, there was a span of 17 bases.